This entry lists 12 T cell receptor beta chains sequenced from one sample in a study of T cell repertoires in cytomegalovirus infection. No cognate antigen is known for these TCRs. TCRdb re-analysed the reads in MiXCR, keeping a single row per CDR3 protein. The sample carries 40,000 to 55,000 distinct CDR3 sequences, 20% recorded once. Sample: CD8+ T cells from cultured PBMCs, taken from culture after CMV antigen stimulation. The receptor set was obtained from a human donor in good health (CMV status not recorded). Some clones in this sample may be carry-over from other donors' samples.

The chain carries TRBV6-5 and TRBJ2-1, with TRBD2 as a possible D gene (5 bases). Looked up from germline, CDR1 is MNHEY and CDR2 is SVGAGI. Trimming removed 5 bases at V and 8 bases at J, with 16 bases between. The CDR3 loop spans 14 amino acids. The CDR3 bases are TGTGCCAGCAGTGTGAGTTCCGGGCGGGATGAGCAGTTCTTC. Protein product: CASSVSSGRDEQFF.

The chain recombines TRBV20-1 with TRBJ1-2; TRBD1 matches at 7 bases. The CDR3 totals 13 residues. The germline gives CDR1 DFQATT, CDR2 SNEGSKA (reference sequence). J lost 4 bases, V lost 2 bases, and 4 bases had no gene match. Here the CDR3 DNA reads TGCAGTGCTAGATTGAGGGACAGCTATGGCTACACCTTC. Its translation is CSARLRDSYGYTF.

This clonotype was seen more than once but under ten times. The chain couples TRBV28 to TRBJ2-1, with TRBD1 identical over 9 bases. This CDR3 contains 16 residues. Germline values: CDR1 MDHEN, CDR2 SYDVKM. Trimming took 7 bases from V and 4 from J; bases not matched to a gene: 11. CDR3 in DNA: TGTGCCAGCACTTTTGGACCGGGACAGGGTTACAATGAGCAGTTCTTC. It encodes CASTFGPGQGYNEQFF.

J is TRBJ1-1 and V is TRBV7-2, with no clear D. Trimming pared 3 bases from V and 4 bases from J, leaving 3 bases between. The CDR3 covers 11 residues. Germline V gene lookup returns CDR1 SGHTA and CDR2 FQGNSA. This chain's CDR3 is CASSLSTEAFF. The DNA for the CDR3 is TGTGCCAGCAGCTTGAGCACTGAAGCTTTCTTT. The full variable domain, its missing parts supplied by reference TRBV7-2 and TRBJ1-1, is GAGVSQSPSNKVTEKGKDVELRCDPISGHTALYWYRQSLGQGLEFLIYFQGNSAPDKSGLPSDRFSAERTGGSVSTLTIQRTQQEDSAVYLCASSLSTEAFFGQGTRLTVV.

This chain connects TRBV7-6 to TRBJ2-1, with a weak D call TRBD2 (5 bases). V was cut by 5 bases and J by 10 bases, with 21 bases left in between. This CDR3 spans 15 amino acids. Germline values: CDR1 SGHVS, CDR2 FNYEAQ. Here the CDR3 reads CASSPQVSGIKEQFF. The DNA for the CDR3 is TGTGCCAGCAGCCCCCAGGTTTCGGGGATTAAGGAGCAGTTCTTC.

The sample holds a few counts of this clonotype. This chain uses TRBV5-5 with TRBJ2-7; 11 positions agree with TRBD1. V was clipped by 1 base and J by 3 bases; unmatched bases: 3. CDR3 length: 15 residues. Germline assignment: CDR1 SGHKS and CDR2 YYEKEE (reference sequence). CDR3 amino acids: CASSLSDRGLYEQYF. DNA for the CDR3: TGTGCCAGCAGCTTGTCGGACAGGGGGCTCTACGAGCAGTACTTC.

This clonotype appeared a few times. The chain has TRBV7-2 and TRBJ2-7; 8 nucleotides match TRBD1. Germline V gene lookup returns CDR1 SGHTA and CDR2 FQGNSA. Trimming cost V 1 base and J 3 bases; bases outside gene matches: 2. The CDR3 sequence is 14 residues long. CDR3 coding DNA: TGTGCCAGCAGCTTAGAGGGACAGGTCTACGAGCAGTACTTC. Translated, it gives CASSLEGQVYEQYF.

The sample holds many counts of this clonotype. The V and J genes are TRBV7-2 and TRBJ2-5; 11 nucleotides line up with TRBD2. In germline, CDR1 is SGHTA, CDR2 FQGNSA. V lost 5 bases and J lost 5; bases outside the gene matches: 7. The CDR3 is made up of 15 amino acids. This CDR3 reads CASSIHSGGAETQYF. CDR3 coding DNA: TGTGCCAGCAGCATCCATAGCGGGGGGGCCGAGACCCAGTACTTC.

This clonotype was seen a few times. J is TRBJ2-5 and V is TRBV7-2; D possibly corresponds to TRBD2 (7 bases). Germline CDR1 reads SGHTA; CDR2 reads FQGNSA. The CDR3 is 15 residues long. V was trimmed by 6 bases and J by 7 bases, leaving 21 bases between them. This CDR3 is CASSLRGGPLLTQYF. Written as DNA, the CDR3 is TGTGCCAGCAGTCTAAGGGGGGGCCCCCTGTTGACCCAGTACTTC. Supplemented by reference TRBV7-2 and TRBJ2-5, the full variable domain reads GAGVSQSPSNKVTEKGKDVELRCDPISGHTALYWYRQSLGQGLEFLIYFQGNSAPDKSGLPSDRFSAERTGGSVSTLTIQRTQQEDSAVYLCASSLRGGPLLTQYFGPGTRLLVL.

This clonotype was recorded at least ten times. The genes are TRBV7-9 and TRBJ1-3, with D uncertain. CDR1 is SEHNR and CDR2 is FQNEAQ in the germline V gene (reference sequence). V lost 4 bases and J lost 0, with 10 bases in between. CDR3 length: 15 residues. The CDR3 sequence: CASSSVGLSGNTIYF. CDR3 coding DNA: TGTGCCAGCAGCTCGGTAGGACTCTCTGGAAACACCATATATTTT.

The chain carries TRBV6-5 and TRBJ2-7; D might be TRBD2 (5 bases). The ends were cut back, 2 bases at V and 3 bases at J, with 14 bases in the middle. The germline V gene has CDR1 MNHEY and CDR2 SVGAGI. This CDR3 contains 15 residues. This CDR3 reads CASSYAGPDDYEQYF. CDR3 DNA: TGTGCCAGCAGTTACGCGGGCCCGGACGACTACGAGCAGTACTTC.

This clonotype was recorded a few times. The V call is TRBV12-3 or TRBV12-4, the J call TRBJ1-5, with D possibly matching TRBD1 (5 bases). CDR3 length equals 15 residues. V lost 3 bases to trimming and J lost 3 bases, with 12 bases between them. The CDR3 bases are TGTGCCAGCAGTTTCCGGGACGGTATCAATCAGCCCCAGCATTTT. It encodes CASSFRDGINQPQHF.